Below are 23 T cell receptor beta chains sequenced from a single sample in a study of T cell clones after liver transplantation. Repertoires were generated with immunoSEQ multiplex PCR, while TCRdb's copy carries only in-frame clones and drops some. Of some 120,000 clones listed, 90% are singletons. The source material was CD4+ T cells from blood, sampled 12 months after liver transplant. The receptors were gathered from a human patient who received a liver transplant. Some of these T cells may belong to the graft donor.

The CDR3 DNA reads TGCAGCGTTGAGACTAGGCTAGCCAAAAACATTCAGTACTTC. Amino acid sequence: CSVETRLAKNIQYF. The chain uses TRBV29-1 and TRBJ2-4; TRBD2 is a possible D gene (6 bases). CDR3 length: 14 residues. Germline V gene lookup returns CDR1 SQVTM and CDR2 ANQGSEA. V was clipped by 3 bases and J by 0 bases, with 9 bases between them.

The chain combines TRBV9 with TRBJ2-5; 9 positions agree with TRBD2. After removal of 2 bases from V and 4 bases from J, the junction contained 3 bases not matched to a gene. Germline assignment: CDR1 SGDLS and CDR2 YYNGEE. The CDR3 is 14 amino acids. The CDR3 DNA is TGTGCCAGCAGCGTGGGACTAGCCGGAGAGACCCAGTACTTC. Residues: CASSVGLAGETQYF.

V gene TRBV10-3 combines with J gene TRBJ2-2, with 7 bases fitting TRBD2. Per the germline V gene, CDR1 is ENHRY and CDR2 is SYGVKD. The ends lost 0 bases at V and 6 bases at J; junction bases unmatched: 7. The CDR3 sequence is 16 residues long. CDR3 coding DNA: TGTGCCATCAGTGAGTCAAGGGGCGGGGGATCCGGGGAGCTGTTTTTT. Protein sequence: CAISESRGGGSGELFF.

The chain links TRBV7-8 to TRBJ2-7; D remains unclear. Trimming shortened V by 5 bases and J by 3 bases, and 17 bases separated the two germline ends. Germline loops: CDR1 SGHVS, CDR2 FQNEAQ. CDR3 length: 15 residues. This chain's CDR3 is CASSPRAPNGYEQYF. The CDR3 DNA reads TGTGCCAGCAGCCCCCGGGCCCCAAACGGCTACGAGCAGTACTTC.

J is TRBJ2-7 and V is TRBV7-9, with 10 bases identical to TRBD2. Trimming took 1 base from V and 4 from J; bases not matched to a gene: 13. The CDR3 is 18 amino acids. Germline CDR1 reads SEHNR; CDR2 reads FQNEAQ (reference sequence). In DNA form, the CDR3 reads TGTGCCAGCAGCTTAGGGTTGATGGGTAGCGGGAGGAATTACGAGCAGTACTTC. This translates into CASSLGLMGSGRNYEQYF.

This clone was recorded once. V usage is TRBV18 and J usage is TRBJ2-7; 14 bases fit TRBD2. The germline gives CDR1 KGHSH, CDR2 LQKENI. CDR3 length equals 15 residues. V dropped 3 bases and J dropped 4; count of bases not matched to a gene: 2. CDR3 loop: CASSPGTSGRYEQYF. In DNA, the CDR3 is TGTGCCAGCTCACCGGGGACTAGCGGGAGATACGAGCAGTACTTC.

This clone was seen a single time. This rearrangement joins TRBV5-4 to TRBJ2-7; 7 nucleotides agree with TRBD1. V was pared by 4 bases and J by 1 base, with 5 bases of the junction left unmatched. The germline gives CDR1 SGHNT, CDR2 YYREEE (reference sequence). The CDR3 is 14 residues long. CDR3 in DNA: TGTGCCAGCAGCCCACAGGGGACGTCCTACGAGCAGTACTTC. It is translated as CASSPQGTSYEQYF. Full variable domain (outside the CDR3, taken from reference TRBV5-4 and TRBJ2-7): ETGVTQSPTHLIKTRGQQVTLRCSSQSGHNTVSWYQQALGQGPQFIFQYYREEENGRGNFPPRFSGLQFPNYSSELNVNALELDDSALYLCASSPQGTSYEQYFGPGTRLTVT.

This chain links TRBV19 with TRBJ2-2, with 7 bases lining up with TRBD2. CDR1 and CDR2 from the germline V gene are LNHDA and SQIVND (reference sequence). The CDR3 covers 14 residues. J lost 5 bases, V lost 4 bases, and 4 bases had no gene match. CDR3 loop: CASSNGLVTGELFF. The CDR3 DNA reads TGTGCCAGTAGTAATGGACTAGTAACCGGGGAGCTGTTTTTT.

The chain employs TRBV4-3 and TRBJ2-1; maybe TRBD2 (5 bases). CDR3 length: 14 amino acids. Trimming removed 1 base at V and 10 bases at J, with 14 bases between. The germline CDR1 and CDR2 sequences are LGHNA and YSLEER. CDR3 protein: CASSQAGNVGEQFF. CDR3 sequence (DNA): TGCGCCAGCAGCCAAGCGGGGAACGTAGGGGAGCAGTTCTTC.

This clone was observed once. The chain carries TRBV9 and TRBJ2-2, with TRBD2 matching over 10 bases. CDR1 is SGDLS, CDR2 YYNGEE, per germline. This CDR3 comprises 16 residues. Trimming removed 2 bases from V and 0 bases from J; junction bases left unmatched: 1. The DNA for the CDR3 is TGTGCCAGCAGCGTTGGGACTAGCGCGAACACCGGGGAGCTGTTTTTT. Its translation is CASSVGTSANTGELFF.

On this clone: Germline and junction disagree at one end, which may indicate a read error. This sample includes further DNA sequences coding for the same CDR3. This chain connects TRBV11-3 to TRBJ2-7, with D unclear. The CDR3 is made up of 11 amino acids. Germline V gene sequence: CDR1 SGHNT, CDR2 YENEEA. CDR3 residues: CASSVGYEQYF. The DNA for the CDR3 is TGCGCCAGCAGCGTAGGCTACGAGCAGTACTTC.

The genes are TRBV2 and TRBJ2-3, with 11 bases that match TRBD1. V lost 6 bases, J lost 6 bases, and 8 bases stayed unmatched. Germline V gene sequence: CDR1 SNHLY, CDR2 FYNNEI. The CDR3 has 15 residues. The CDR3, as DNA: TGTGCCAGCAGCGCGGGACAGGGGGGACTCGATACGCAGTATTTT. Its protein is CASSAGQGGLDTQYF.

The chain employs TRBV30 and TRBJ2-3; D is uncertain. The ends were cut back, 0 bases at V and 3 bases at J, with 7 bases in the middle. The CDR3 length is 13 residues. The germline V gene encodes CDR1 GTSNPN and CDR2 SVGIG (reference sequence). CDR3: CAWSVSGTDTQYF. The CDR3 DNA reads TGTGCCTGGAGTGTATCGGGTACAGATACGCAGTATTTT.

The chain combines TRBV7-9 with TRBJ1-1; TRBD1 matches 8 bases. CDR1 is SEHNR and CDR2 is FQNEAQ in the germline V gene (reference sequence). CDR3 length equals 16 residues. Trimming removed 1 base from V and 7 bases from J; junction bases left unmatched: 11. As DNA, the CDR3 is TGTGCCAGCAGCTTAGTGACAGGGGCCCGCCCGAGTGAAGCTTTCTTT. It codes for CASSLVTGARPSEAFF.

CDR3 residues: CASSLSGSGKETQYF. As DNA, the CDR3 is TGCGCCAGCAGCTTGTCCGGGAGTGGAAAAGAGACCCAGTACTTC. This chain links TRBV5-1 with TRBJ2-5, with D perhaps TRBD2 (6 bases). There are 15 residues in the CDR3. V was cut by 1 base and J by 3 bases, with 13 bases left in between. Germline V lookup: CDR1 SGHRS, CDR2 YFSETQ.

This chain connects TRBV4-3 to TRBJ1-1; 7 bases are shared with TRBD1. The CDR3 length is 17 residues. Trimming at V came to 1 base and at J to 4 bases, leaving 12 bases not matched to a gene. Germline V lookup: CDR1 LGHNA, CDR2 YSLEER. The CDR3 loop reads CASSQGTPGGIGTEAFF. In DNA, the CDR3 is TGCGCCAGCAGCCAAGGTACTCCAGGGGGTATTGGCACTGAAGCTTTCTTT.

CDR3 region: CASSSEDTQYF. The CDR3 nucleotides are TGTGCCAGCAGTTCTGAAGATACGCAGTATTTT. The V call is TRBV28, the J call TRBJ2-3, with D hard to call. Looked up from germline, CDR1 is MDHEN and CDR2 is SYDVKM. Trimming pared 4 bases from V and 5 bases from J, leaving 4 bases between. The CDR3 sequence is 11 residues long.

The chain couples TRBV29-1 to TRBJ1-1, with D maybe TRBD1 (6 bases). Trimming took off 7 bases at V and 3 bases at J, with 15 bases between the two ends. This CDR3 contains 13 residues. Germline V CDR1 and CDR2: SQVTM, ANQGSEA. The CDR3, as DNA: TGCAGCGGTGGATGGGGGGCGGACACTGAAGCTTTCTTT. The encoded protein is CSGGWGADTEAFF.

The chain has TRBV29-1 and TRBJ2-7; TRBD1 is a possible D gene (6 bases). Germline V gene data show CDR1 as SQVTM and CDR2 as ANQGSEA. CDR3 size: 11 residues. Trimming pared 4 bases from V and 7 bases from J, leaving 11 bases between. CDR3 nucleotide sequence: TGCAGCGTTGGGACAGTTCGTGAGCAGTACTTC. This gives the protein CSVGTVREQYF.

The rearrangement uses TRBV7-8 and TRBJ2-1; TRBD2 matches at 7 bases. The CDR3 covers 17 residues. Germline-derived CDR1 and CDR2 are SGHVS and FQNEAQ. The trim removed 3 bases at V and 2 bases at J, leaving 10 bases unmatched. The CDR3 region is CASSLGGEAPPYNEQFF. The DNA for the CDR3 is TGTGCCAGCAGCTTGGGGGGGGAAGCGCCTCCCTACAATGAGCAGTTCTTC.

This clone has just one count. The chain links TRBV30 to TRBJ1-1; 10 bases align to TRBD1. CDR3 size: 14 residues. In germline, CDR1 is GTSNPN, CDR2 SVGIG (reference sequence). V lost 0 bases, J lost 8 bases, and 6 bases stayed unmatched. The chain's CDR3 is CAWSVGTGVFEAFF. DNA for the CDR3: TGTGCCTGGAGTGTCGGGACAGGGGTTTTCGAAGCTTTCTTT.

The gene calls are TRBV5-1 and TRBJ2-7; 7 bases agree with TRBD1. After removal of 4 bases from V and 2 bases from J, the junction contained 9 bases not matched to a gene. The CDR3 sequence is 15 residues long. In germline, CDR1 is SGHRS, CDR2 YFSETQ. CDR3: CASSPGQTTTYEQYF. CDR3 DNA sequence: TGCGCCAGCAGCCCGGGACAGACCACGACCTACGAGCAGTACTTC.

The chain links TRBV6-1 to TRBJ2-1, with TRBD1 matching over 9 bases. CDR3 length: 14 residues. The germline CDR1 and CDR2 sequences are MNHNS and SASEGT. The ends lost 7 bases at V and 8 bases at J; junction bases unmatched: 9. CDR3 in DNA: TGTGCCAGCACTCTAAGGGACAGGGACTATGAGCAGTTCTTC. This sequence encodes CASTLRDRDYEQFF.